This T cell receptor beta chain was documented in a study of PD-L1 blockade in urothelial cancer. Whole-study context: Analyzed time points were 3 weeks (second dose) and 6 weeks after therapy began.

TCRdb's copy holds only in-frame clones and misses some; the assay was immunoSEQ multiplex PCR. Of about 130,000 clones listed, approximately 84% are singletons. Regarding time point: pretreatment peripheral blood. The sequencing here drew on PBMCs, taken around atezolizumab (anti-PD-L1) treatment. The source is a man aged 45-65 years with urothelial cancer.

DNA of the CDR3: TGCGCCAGCAGTCCAGAGACAGGGTCCGACCTTTACGAGCAGTACTTC. Protein: CASSPETGSDLYEQYF. The chain is built from TRBV23-1 and TRBJ2-7; 7 bases map to TRBD1. TRBV23-1 is an ORF, and what it does is uncertain. The CDR3 extends over 16 amino acids. J lost 4 bases, V lost 4 bases, and 13 bases had no gene match.